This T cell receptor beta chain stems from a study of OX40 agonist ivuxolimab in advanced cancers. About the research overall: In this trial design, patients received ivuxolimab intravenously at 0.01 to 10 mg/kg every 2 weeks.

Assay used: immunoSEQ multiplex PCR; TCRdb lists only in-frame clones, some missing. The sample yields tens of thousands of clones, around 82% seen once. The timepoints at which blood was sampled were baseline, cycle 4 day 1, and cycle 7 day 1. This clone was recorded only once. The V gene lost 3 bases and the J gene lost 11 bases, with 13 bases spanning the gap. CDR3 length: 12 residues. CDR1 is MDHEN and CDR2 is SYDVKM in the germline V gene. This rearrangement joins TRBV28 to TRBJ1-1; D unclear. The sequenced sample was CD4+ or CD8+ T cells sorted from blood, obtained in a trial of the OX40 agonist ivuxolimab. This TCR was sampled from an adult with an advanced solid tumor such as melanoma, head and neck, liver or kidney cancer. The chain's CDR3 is CASSFDIPLAFF. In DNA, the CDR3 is TGTGCCAGCAGTTTCGACATCCCGTTGGCTTTCTTT. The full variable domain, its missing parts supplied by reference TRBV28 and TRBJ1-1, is DVKVTQSSRYLVKRTGEKVFLECVQDMDHENMFWYRQDPGLGLRLIYFSYDVKMKEKGDIPEGYSVSREKKERFSLILESASTNQTSMYLCASSFDIPLAFFGQGTRLTVV.